This entry features one T cell receptor (beta chain) sequence. Per germline, CDR1 MNHEY and CDR2 SVGEGT. The CDR3 consists of 12 residues. With 0 bases removed from V and 4 bases from J, the gap between germline ends came to 4 bases. TCRdb's table, derived via immunoSEQ multiplex PCR, lists solely in-frame clones and lacks some. There are about 140,000 clones in the sample; about 80% occur only once, and under 4.5% lies in the top ten. The sample comes from a study of blood T cell repertoires in COVID-19. On the study more broadly: Samples came from the United States, Italy and Spain, spanning acute and convalescent COVID-19. Sample material is recorded as cDNA or gDNA derived from T cells, B-cell-depleted T cells, or PBMCs.

This chain joins TRBV6-2 or TRBV6-3 and TRBJ2-7, with D hard to call. The origin of this receptor is a man in his 60s with acute or convalescent COVID-19. Sequencing was done on a sample of peripheral blood. CDR3 amino acids: CASSYSPYEQYF. The CDR3, as DNA: TGTGCCAGCAGTTACTCCCCTTACGAGCAGTACTTC.